Below are 2 T cell receptor beta chains sequenced from a single sample in a study of brain T cells in children with intractable seizures. The repertoire was sequenced with immunoSEQ multiplex PCR; TCRdb's copy has only in-frame clones and lacks some. The sample shows about 80,000 clones, 91% of them seen only once. Sequenced here: peripheral blood, sampled at surgery. Receptors were obtained from a girl aged 2 to 10 with Rasmussen encephalitis and intractable seizures.

The chain couples TRBV5-1 to TRBJ2-7, with D tentatively TRBD1 or TRBD2 (5 bases each). Trimming removed 5 bases from V and 2 bases from J, with 14 bases in between. The CDR3 covers 14 residues. Looked up from germline, CDR1 is SGHRS and CDR2 is YFSETQ. CDR3 sequence (DNA): TGCGCCAGCAGGGCCGGGACCGGACCCTACGAGCAGTACTTC. This encodes CASRAGTGPYEQYF.

This chain connects TRBV28 to TRBJ2-1, with a possible D match to TRBD2 (5 bases). This CDR3 has 14 amino acids. From germline, CDR1 is MDHEN and CDR2 SYDVKM. The ends were cut back, 7 bases at V and 6 bases at J, with 16 bases in the middle. The CDR3 is CASIMGAAVNEQFF. Here the CDR3 DNA reads TGTGCCAGCATCATGGGAGCAGCCGTCAATGAGCAGTTCTTC.